This TCR beta chain emerged from a study of T cells after yellow fever vaccination. General study findings and limits: FACS-sorted repertoires could contain abundant clonotypes contaminating from the bulk population. Peaking on day 5 versus 15, the secondary response was faster but weaker.

TCRdb reanalysed the 5' RACE reads using MiXCR and keeps one entry per CDR3 protein. Of some 560,000 distinct CDR3 sequences in the sample, around 16% were seen once. With respect to this clonotype: Its antigen is not identified.

CDR1 and CDR2 (germline): SGHTA, FQGTGA. V was clipped by 5 bases and J by 3 bases, with 18 bases between them. The CDR3 sequence is 16 residues long. The chain links TRBV7-3 to TRBJ2-3, with D uncertain. The sequence came from a man aged 18 to 29 who received the YFV17D yellow fever vaccine. The sequenced sample was PBMCs, obtained 4 to 6 days after the first yellow fever vaccination. The CDR3 loop is CASSRSKGLATDTQYF. CDR3 in DNA: TGTGCCAGCAGCCGTAGCAAGGGCTTAGCAACAGATACGCAGTATTTT.